The TCR beta chain under discussion was sequenced for a study of blood T cell repertoires in COVID-19. Background on the study: The cDNA or gDNA used as material had been derived from T cells, B-cell-depleted T cells, or PBMCs.

Authors' methods: Amplification of reference gene primers was used by the study to estimate nucleated cell counts. Measured with immunoSEQ multiplex PCR; TCRdb has only the in-frame clones, and not every one. V, J and clone size are taken as reported in that table, and D and trimming were inferred from the DNA itself. Among approximately 480,000 clones listed, approximately 92% were seen once. Per the germline V gene, CDR1 is MGHRA and CDR2 is YSYEKL. The CDR3 totals 15 residues. Trimming took 2 bases from V and 0 from J, leaving 8 bases between them. The chain has TRBV4-1 and TRBJ1-3; D is unclear. The sequence came from a man younger than 35 with COVID-19, enrolled during active disease. Sample: peripheral blood. The CDR3 here is CASSQPGNSGNTIYF. The CDR3 nucleotides are TGCGCCAGCAGCCAACCGGGAAACTCTGGAAACACCATATATTTT.